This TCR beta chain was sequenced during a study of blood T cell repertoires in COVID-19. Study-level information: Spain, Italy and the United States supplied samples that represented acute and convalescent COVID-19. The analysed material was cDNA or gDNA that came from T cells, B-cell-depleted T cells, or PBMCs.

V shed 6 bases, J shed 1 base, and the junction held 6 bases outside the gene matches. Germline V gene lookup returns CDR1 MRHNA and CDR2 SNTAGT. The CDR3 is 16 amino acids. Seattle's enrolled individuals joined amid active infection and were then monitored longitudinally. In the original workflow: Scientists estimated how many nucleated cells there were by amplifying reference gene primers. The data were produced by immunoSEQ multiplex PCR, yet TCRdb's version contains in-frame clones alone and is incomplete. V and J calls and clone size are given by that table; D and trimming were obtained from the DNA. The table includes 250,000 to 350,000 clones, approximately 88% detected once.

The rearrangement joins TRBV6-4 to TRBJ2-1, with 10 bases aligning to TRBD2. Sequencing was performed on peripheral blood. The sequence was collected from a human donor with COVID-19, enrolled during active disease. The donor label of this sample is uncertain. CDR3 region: CASSLLAGHSYNEQFF. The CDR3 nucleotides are TGTGCCAGCAGCCTACTAGCGGGGCATTCCTACAATGAGCAGTTCTTC.